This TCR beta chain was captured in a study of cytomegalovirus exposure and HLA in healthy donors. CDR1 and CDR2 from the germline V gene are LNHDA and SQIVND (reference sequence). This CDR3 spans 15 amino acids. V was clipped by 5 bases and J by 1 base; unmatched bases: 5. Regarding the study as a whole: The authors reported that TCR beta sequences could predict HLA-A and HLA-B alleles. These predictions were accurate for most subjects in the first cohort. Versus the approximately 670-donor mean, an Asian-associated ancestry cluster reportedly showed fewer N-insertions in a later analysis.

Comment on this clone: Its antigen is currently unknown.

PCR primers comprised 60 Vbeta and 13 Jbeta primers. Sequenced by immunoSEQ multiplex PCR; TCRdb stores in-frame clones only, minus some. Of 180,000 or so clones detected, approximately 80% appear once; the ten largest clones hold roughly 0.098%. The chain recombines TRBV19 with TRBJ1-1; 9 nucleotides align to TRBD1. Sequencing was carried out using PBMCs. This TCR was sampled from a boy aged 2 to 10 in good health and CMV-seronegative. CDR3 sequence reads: CASSPRTGANTEAFF. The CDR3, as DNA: TGTGCCAGTAGTCCCCGGACAGGGGCGAACACTGAAGCTTTCTTT.